This TCR beta chain was identified during a study of immune cell composition in non-small cell lung cancer. Overall study results and limits: Shared sequences between tumour-reactive and dominant in vivo clones were not proven.

Details on this clone: The antigen is undetermined.

Sequencing was performed with immunoSEQ multiplex PCR; in TCRdb, only in-frame clones are kept and a portion is missing. This sample has approximately 13,000 clones; approximately 81% occur once, and the top ten carry approximately 10%. In germline, CDR1 is SGHTS, CDR2 YDEGEE. V lost 0 bases to trimming and J lost 0 bases, with 7 bases between them. This CDR3 is built from 15 residues. The sequencing input was lung tumor tissue. The source is a human donor with non-small cell lung cancer. The chain carries TRBV5-8 and TRBJ2-4; no clear D. The CDR3 reads CASSLGRGAKNIQYF. In DNA, the CDR3 is TGTGCCAGCAGCTTGGGAAGAGGAGCCAAAAACATTCAGTACTTC.